Below, one TCR beta chain is given with its context. These data are taken from a study of blood T cell repertoires in COVID-19. Across the whole study: Collection of acute and convalescent COVID-19 samples took place in the United States, Italy and Spain.

Sequenced by immunoSEQ multiplex PCR; TCRdb stores in-frame clones only, minus some. This sample has more than 95,000 clones, with around 76% found just once. Per germline, CDR1 SGHRS and CDR2 YFSETQ. The CDR3 spans 15 residues. Trimming took off 0 bases at V and 2 bases at J, with 9 bases between the two ends. The chain joins TRBV5-1 to TRBJ2-1; tentative D call: TRBD1 (6 bases). Sequencing was performed on peripheral blood. The source is a woman aged 70-85 years with acute or convalescent COVID-19. The CDR3 loop is CASSLGGPPYNEQFF. Here the CDR3 DNA reads TGCGCCAGCAGCTTGGGGGGGCCCCCCTACAATGAGCAGTTCTTC. The full variable domain, with the rest looked up from reference TRBV5-1 and TRBJ2-1, is KAGVTQTPRYLIKTRGQQVTLSCSPISGHRSVSWYQQTPGQGLQFLFEYFSETQRNKGNFPGRFSGRQFSNSRSEMNVSTLELGDSALYLCASSLGGPPYNEQFFGPGTRLTVL.